This TCR beta chain was profiled in a study of T cells in Graves' hyperthyroidism and ophthalmopathy. This clonotype has at least ten counts. No antigen is known for it. A lack of ophthalmopathy progression within 18 months defined stable Graves' hyperthyroidism. V lost 6 bases and J 4 bases, leaving 13 bases between the germline ends. The CDR3 runs to 13 residues. Germline loops: CDR1 SGHDT, CDR2 YYEEEE. RNA transcripts gave rise to amplified TCR beta CDR3 regions. The study used the HTBI primer set for a first-round RT-PCR of the TCR CDR3. MiXCR, applied by TCRdb to the multiplex PCR reads, yields one record per CDR3 protein. The repertoire consists of about 360,000 distinct CDR3 sequences, with approximately 19% occurring once and the leading ten covering about 3.7%. Findings and limits, study-wide: For ophthalmopathy, model prediction preceded onset by a median about 6 months.

V gene TRBV5-6 combines with J gene TRBJ1-2, with TRBD1 as a possible D gene (5 bases). This receptor was taken from a woman aged 18-29 years with Graves' hyperthyroidism. Sequencing was performed on blood. The CDR3 nucleotides read TGTGCCAGCACGGGACTGACGATCTATGGCTACACCTTC. It codes for CASTGLTIYGYTF.